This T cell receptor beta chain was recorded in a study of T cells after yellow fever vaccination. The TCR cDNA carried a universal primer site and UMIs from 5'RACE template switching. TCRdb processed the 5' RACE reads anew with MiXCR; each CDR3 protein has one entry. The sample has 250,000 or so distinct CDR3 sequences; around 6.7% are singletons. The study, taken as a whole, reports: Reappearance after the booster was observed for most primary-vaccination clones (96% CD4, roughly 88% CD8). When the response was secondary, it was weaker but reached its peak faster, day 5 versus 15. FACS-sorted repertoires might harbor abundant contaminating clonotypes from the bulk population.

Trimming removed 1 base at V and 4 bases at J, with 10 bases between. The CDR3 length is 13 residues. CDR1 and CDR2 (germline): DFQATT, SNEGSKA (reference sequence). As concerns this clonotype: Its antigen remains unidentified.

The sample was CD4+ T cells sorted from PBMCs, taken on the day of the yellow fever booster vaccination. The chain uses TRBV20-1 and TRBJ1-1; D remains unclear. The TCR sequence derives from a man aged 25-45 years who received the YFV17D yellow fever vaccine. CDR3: CSARAAFGTEAFF. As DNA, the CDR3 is TGCAGTGCTAGAGCAGCTTTTGGCACTGAAGCTTTCTTT.